This TCR beta chain was found in a study of blood T cell repertoires in COVID-19 (dated by TCRdb to the early 2020s). The study in broad terms: Collaborator samples came from the United States, Italy and Spain and covered acute and convalescent phases of COVID-19. Deeply sampled blood TCRbeta repertoires from subjects exposed to, actively infected with, or recovered from COVID-19 were included in the dataset. HLA class I and class II types, where available, came from metadata supplied by the sample provider rather than from assay-based typing. The sample metadata nearly always contained a de-identified subject ID, COVID-19 status, age in years and sex. Samples were obtained from the ongoing ImmuneRACE study (first 160 participants) and from approximately 1,200 subjects provided by 6 global collaborators. The repertoires were released in a freely available public database intended as a resource for research on the immune response to SARS-CoV-2. The prospective study material was composed of cDNA or gDNA derived from T cells, B-cell-depleted T cells, or PBMCs. Overall results and qualifications from the work: The quantity of clinical and demographic metadata differed by source and by participant and was supplied without curation.

The immunoSEQ Assay, a bias-controlled multiplex PCR, was used to amplify TCRbeta CDR3 regions from genomic DNA. Per the source publication's procedure: Nucleated cell counts per sample were estimated from amplification of reference gene primers within the assay. To quantify the absolute abundance of each unique TCRbeta CDR3 rearrangement, sequence reads were collapsed and filtered. For each sample, productive Simpson clonality was calculated as the square root of Simpson's diversity index over productive rearrangements. Here the immuneACCESS table is served through TCRdb, limited to in-frame sequences with V and J called. Missing clones are a known gap in these copies; in checked studies unresolved V genes cover under half, and the rest lacks a known reason. For V, J and clone size, that table is used; D and trimming come from the DNA. Recorded for this sample are fewer than 300,000 clones; 75% to 90% of them occurred a single time. The ten top clones hold around 0.84% of the sample.

Collaborating institutions collected whole blood in K2EDTA tubes following their own protocols. For TCRbeta analysis, collaborators shipped samples as frozen whole blood, isolated PBMCs, or DNA extracted from either of those sample types. V is reduced by 0 bases and J by 5 bases, leaving a spacing of 10 bases between them. The germline V gene (reference sequence) provides CDR1 GTSNPN and CDR2 SVGIG. The CDR3 has 13 amino acids, counting the end cysteine and phenylalanine. Kept here is only the CDR3 DNA, which spans 39 bases and is read in frame from base 1. Notes on this clone: What this receptor recognizes is not known. Base qualities are not at hand, and no much larger clone is one base apart.

The source is a man under 40 with acute or convalescent COVID-19. Material for sequencing was peripheral blood. The chain is assembled from TRBV30 and TRBJ1-2; a weak D assignment points to TRBD1 (5 bases agree). The DNA sequence is given as TGTGCCTGGAGTGTAGACAGATTATATGGCTACACCTTC. Its protein reads: CAWSVDRLYGYTF.